The entry below describes one T cell receptor beta chain. Its antigen is not known. CD4+ T cells from unexposed donors were obtained before the COVID-19 pandemic (2011-2018). The cells were cultured for less than twelve days before CD4+ T cells were isolated. The germline V gene has CDR1 KGHSH and CDR2 LQKENI. The V end lost 2 bases, the J end lost 3 bases, and 7 bases lay between the germline ends. This CDR3 spans 13 amino acids. Using immunoSEQ multiplex PCR, the repertoire was profiled, and TCRdb retains in-frame clones only, with some absent. The sample records more than 15,000 clones, approximately 80% being singletons. These data belong to a study of CD4 T cells in relation to SARS-CoV-2 and coronaviruses.

The V gene is TRBV18, the J gene TRBJ1-1, with unresolved D. The receptor comes from a human donor in good health. Specimen: CD4+ T cells from PBMCs, cultured in vitro. This CDR3 reads CASSPKRDTEAFF. The CDR3 DNA reads TGTGCCAGCTCACCAAAACGGGACACTGAAGCTTTCTTT.